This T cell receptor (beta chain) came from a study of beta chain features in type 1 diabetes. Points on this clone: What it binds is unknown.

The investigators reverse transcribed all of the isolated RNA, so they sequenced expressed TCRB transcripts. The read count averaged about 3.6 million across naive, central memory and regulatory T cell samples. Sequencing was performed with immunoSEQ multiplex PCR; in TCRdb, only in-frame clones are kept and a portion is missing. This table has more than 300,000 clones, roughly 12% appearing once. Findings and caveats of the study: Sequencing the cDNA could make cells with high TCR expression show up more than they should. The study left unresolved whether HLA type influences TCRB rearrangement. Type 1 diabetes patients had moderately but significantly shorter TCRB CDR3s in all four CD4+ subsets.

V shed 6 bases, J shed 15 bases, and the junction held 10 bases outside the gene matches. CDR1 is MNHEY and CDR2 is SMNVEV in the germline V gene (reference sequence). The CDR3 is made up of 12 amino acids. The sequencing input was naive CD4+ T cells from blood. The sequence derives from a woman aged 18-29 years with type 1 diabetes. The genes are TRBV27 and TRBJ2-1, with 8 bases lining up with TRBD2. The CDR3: CASSSLAGPWFF. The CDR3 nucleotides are TGTGCCAGCAGCTCATTAGCGGGGCCGTGGTTCTTC.